This entry describes one TCR beta chain. The antigen remains undetermined. The sample originates from a study of CXCR3-negative and CXCR3-positive naive CD8 T cells. CD45RO-CCR7+CD27+CD95- was the phenotype of naive CD8+ T cells. This CDR3 region has 15 residues. Germline V gene sequence: CDR1 SGHDN, CDR2 FVKESK. The libraries of TRB cDNA were constructed through 5' RACE using UMI labels. One entry per CDR3 protein, without DNA, is what TCRdb gives after re-calling the 5' RACE reads. The sample's table shows 75,000 to 100,000 distinct CDR3 sequences. Findings of the study overall: TRBV-TRBJ usage was similar across naive CXCR3 subsets but distinct in memory cells. CXCR3-negative naive cells had less hydrophobic TRB CDR3s than did CXCR3-positive naive cells. Comparably high diversity was seen in both naive subsets, and much lower diversity in memory CD8+ cells.

V gene TRBV14 combines with J gene TRBJ1-1; TCRdb gives TRBD1 as the D gene, but with no DNA this cannot be confirmed. This TCR derives from a human donor in good health. Some clones in this sample may be carry-over from other donors' samples. The specimen was naive CXCR3+ CD8+ T cells from blood. Subset of the sample: CD45RO-CCR7+CD27+CD95- naive CD8+ T cells expressing CXCR3 (TNR3+). Here the CDR3 reads CASSHGLGMNTEAFF.